This T cell receptor (beta chain) was sequenced during a study of T cells in tuberculosis. Study at large: PBMC were archived before or within 7 days of starting treatment. Study-wide results and caveats: Cases with active tuberculosis were adults, while controls were adolescents. Smaller alpha distances in active tuberculosis partly reflected shorter CDR3-alpha lengths. GMM-specific TCRs were nearer to active tuberculosis alpha repertoires, suggesting expansion.

Time point noted: new active TB diagnosis, blood taken before or within 7 days of starting treatment. Here immunoSEQ multiplex PCR was the method, and the copy in TCRdb shows in-frame clones only, minus some. The table has about 34,000 clones, over 85% seen once; the top ten hold approximately 10%. This clone was recorded once. The target antigen is unknown. V lost 0 bases and J lost 2, with 17 bases in between. CDR3 length: 19 amino acids. Looked up from germline, CDR1 is LNHNV and CDR2 is YYDKDF (reference sequence). V gene TRBV15 combines with J gene TRBJ2-6; D uncertain. The specimen comprised PBMCs, sampled at tuberculosis diagnosis. The receptor's source is an adult with tuberculosis. The CDR3 nucleotides are TGTGCCACCAGCAGAGATAAAGTCACAGATCTAACTGGGGCCAACGTCCTGACTTTC. This encodes CATSRDKVTDLTGANVLTF. Supplemented by reference TRBV15 and TRBJ2-6, the full variable domain reads DAMVIQNPRYQVTQFGKPVTLSCSQTLNHNVMYWYQQKSSQAPKLLFHYYDKDFNNEADTPDNFQSRRPNTSFCFLDIRSPGLGDTAMYLCATSRDKVTDLTGANVLTFGAGSRLTVL.